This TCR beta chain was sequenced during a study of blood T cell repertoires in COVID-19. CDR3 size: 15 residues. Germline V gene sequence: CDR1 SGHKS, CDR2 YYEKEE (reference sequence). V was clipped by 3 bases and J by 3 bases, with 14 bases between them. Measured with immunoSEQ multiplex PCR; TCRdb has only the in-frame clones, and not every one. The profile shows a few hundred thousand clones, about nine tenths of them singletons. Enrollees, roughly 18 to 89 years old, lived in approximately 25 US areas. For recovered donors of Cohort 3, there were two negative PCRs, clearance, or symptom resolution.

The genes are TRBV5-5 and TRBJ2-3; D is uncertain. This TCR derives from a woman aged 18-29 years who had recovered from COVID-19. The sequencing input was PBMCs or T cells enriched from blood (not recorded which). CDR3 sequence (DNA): TGTGCCAGCAGCTCTCGAGGTCCCGGAACAGATACGCAGTATTTT. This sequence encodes CASSSRGPGTDTQYF.